One sample yielded the 22 T cell receptor beta chains listed below, sequenced in a study of T cells in localized non-small cell lung cancer. Measured with immunoSEQ multiplex PCR; TCRdb has only the in-frame clones, and not every one. Seen here are tens of thousands of clones, roughly 83% observed once, and the top ten hold about 18%. The material sequenced was peripheral blood mononuclear cells, taken before any cancer treatment. Source of these receptors: a man between 40 and 75 years old with stage III lung adenocarcinoma.

The chain recombines TRBV9 with TRBJ2-5; D possibly corresponds to TRBD2 (6 bases). The CDR3 is made up of 14 amino acids. CDR1 is SGDLS, CDR2 YYNGEE, per germline. The ends were cut back, 1 base at V and 5 bases at J, with 12 bases in the middle. The CDR3 coding sequence is TGTGCCAGCAGCGTAAGGGCTGGGGGGGAGACCCAGTACTTC. Amino acids: CASSVRAGGETQYF.

V and J are TRBV6-5 and TRBJ2-1; a possible D gene is TRBD2 (6 bases). From germline, CDR1 is MNHEY and CDR2 SVGAGI. The CDR3 length is 13 residues. V lost 10 bases and J lost 12, with 22 bases in between. CDR3: CATTTGRGGSQFF. Here the CDR3 DNA reads TGTGCCACCACAACTGGGCGGGGTGGTTCGCAGTTCTTC.

The chain is built from TRBV10-3 and TRBJ1-2, with a weak D call TRBD1 (5 bases). Germline V lookup: CDR1 ENHRY, CDR2 SYGVKD. This CDR3 contains 15 residues. Trimming pared 5 bases from V and 2 bases from J, leaving 15 bases between. The CDR3 nucleotides read TGTGCCATCAGTTCCCAGGGAGGGGTCAACTATGGCTACACCTTC. Translated, it gives CAISSQGGVNYGYTF.

The chain is built from TRBV10-1 and TRBJ1-2; D might be TRBD1 (6 bases). Germline CDR1 WNHNN, CDR2 SYGVQD (reference sequence). V lost 6 bases and J 6 bases, leaving 11 bases between the germline ends. The CDR3 totals 12 residues. In nucleotides, the CDR3 is TGCGCCAGCAGAGGACAGTCGAATGGCTACACCTTC. Its protein product is CASRGQSNGYTF.

This clone showed up just once. The CDR3 loop reads CASSSPTGYEQYF. CDR3 nucleotide sequence: TGTGCCAGCAGTTCCCCCACTGGGTACGAGCAGTACTTC. The chain is built from TRBV6-5 and TRBJ2-7; D call uncertain. CDR3 length equals 13 residues. The ends were cut back, 4 bases at V and 4 bases at J, with 11 bases in the middle. Germline V gives CDR1 MNHEY, CDR2 SVGAGI.

The chain recombines TRBV7-7 with TRBJ2-2; TRBD2 aligns across 7 bases. Germline CDR1 is SSHAT and CDR2 is FNYEAQ (reference sequence). CDR3 size: 14 residues. Unmatched junction bases numbered 5, after V lost 4 bases and J lost 6 bases. This CDR3 is CASSSSGRAGELFF. For the CDR3, the DNA is TGTGCCAGCAGCTCCTCAGGGAGGGCCGGGGAGCTGTTTTTT.

The chain couples TRBV15 to TRBJ1-1; no clear D gene. The CDR3 sequence is 13 residues long. The germline CDR1 and CDR2 sequences are LNHNV and YYDKDF (reference sequence). V was trimmed by 8 bases and J by 4 bases, leaving 14 bases between them. This chain's CDR3 is CATASVRATEAFF. CDR3 coding DNA: TGTGCCACCGCCTCGGTTCGCGCCACTGAAGCTTTCTTT.

V gene TRBV10-3 combines with J gene TRBJ1-1, with TRBD1 matching over 7 bases. In germline, CDR1 is ENHRY, CDR2 SYGVKD. V was pared by 6 bases and J by 3 bases, with 4 bases of the junction left unmatched. The CDR3 runs to 13 residues. The CDR3 loop is CAISRGGHTEAFF. The CDR3 nucleotides read TGTGCCATCAGCAGGGGGGGACACACTGAAGCTTTCTTT.

As DNA, the CDR3 is TGCGCCAGCAGCCAACCCGACAGGGGAAATCAGCCCCAGCATTTT. It specifies CASSQPDRGNQPQHF. The chain employs TRBV4-1 and TRBJ1-5; 8 nucleotides match TRBD1. The CDR3 contains 15 residues. CDR1 is MGHRA and CDR2 is YSYEKL in the germline V gene. V lost 2 bases, J lost 4 bases, and 4 bases stayed unmatched.

This rearrangement joins TRBV2 to TRBJ1-4; 7 bases match TRBD1. CDR1 is SNHLY, CDR2 FYNNEI, per germline. The CDR3 is 15 residues long. The trim removed 5 bases at V and 7 bases at J, leaving 10 bases unmatched. CDR3 sequence: CASSQKQGQGEKLFF. The CDR3 DNA reads as TGTGCCAGCAGTCAAAAACAGGGGCAGGGTGAAAAACTGTTTTTT.

This clone was observed a handful of times. The chain combines TRBV30 with TRBJ1-2; D unresolved. V lost 3 bases and J 6 bases, leaving 8 bases between the germline ends. Germline CDR1 GTSNPN, CDR2 SVGIG (reference sequence). CDR3 length: 11 amino acids. CDR3 bases: TGTGCCTGGAGGCCAAGAGATGGCTACACCTTC. Its translation: CAWRPRDGYTF.

The chain is built from TRBV11-2 and TRBJ2-3; TRBD2 aligns across 13 bases. The J segment lost 4 bases and the V segment lost 5 bases, leaving 3 bases of the junction unmatched. CDR3 size: 15 residues. Germline CDR1 reads SGHAT; CDR2 reads FQNNGV. Written as DNA, the CDR3 is TGTGCCAGCAGCACCGGACTAGCGGGAGCAGATACGCAGTATTTT. Its protein is CASSTGLAGADTQYF. Based on the CDR3 plus reference TRBV11-2 and TRBJ2-3, the full variable domain is EAGVAQSPRYKIIEKRQSVAFWCNPISGHATLYWYQQILGQGPKLLIQFQNNGVVDDSQLPKDRFSAERLKGVDSTLKIQPAKLEDSAVYLCASSTGLAGADTQYFGPGTRLTVL.

The chain is built from TRBV9 and TRBJ2-3, with 7 bases that match TRBD2. J lost 3 bases, V lost 0 bases, and 7 bases had no gene match. Per germline, CDR1 SGDLS and CDR2 YYNGEE. The CDR3 is made up of 16 amino acids. The CDR3: CASSVGGGSLTDTQYF. In DNA form, the CDR3 reads TGTGCCAGCAGCGTAGGGGGAGGGAGCCTAACAGATACGCAGTATTTT.

The V gene is TRBV19, the J gene TRBJ2-1; D gene ambiguous. Trimming removed 2 bases at V and 7 bases at J, with 12 bases between. Germline V lookup: CDR1 LNHDA, CDR2 SQIVND (reference sequence). The CDR3 spans 14 residues. The CDR3 sequence is CASSIMVVGNEQFF. CDR3 in DNA: TGTGCCAGTAGTATAATGGTAGTGGGGAATGAGCAGTTCTTC.

This clone is a singleton in its sample. The chain uses TRBV2 and TRBJ2-6; TRBD1 matches 8 bases. The CDR3 length is 14 residues. Germline loops: CDR1 SNHLY, CDR2 FYNNEI. Losses at the gene ends were 8 bases for V and 0 bases for J; bases not matched to a gene: 0. The CDR3 sequence: CASGQGSGANVLTF. The DNA for the CDR3 is TGTGCCAGCGGACAGGGCTCTGGGGCCAACGTCCTGACTTTC.

The chain uses TRBV6-1 and TRBJ1-5; D is unresolved. Germline lookup yields CDR1 MNHNS and CDR2 SASEGT. The CDR3 covers 10 residues. V was pared by 1 base and J by 11 bases, with 3 bases between. The CDR3 reads CASSEEAQHF. The CDR3 nucleotides are TGTGCCAGCAGTGAAGAGGCCCAGCATTTT.

This chain uses TRBV5-1 with TRBJ1-2; D is uncertain. CDR1 is SGHRS and CDR2 is YFSETQ in the germline V gene. V shed 8 bases and J shed 3 bases, with 14 bases lying between them. CDR3 size: 13 residues. The CDR3 sequence: CASKTPWDYGYTF. CDR3 nucleotide sequence: TGCGCCAGTAAGACTCCTTGGGACTATGGCTACACCTTC.

The chain combines TRBV6-5 with TRBJ1-3; no firm D call. This CDR3 is built from 15 residues. In germline, CDR1 is MNHEY, CDR2 SVGAGI. Trimming took 2 bases from V and 0 from J, leaving 8 bases between them. In DNA, the CDR3 is TGTGCCAGCAGTTACGGACTGTCCTCTGGAAACACCATATATTTT. Its protein product is CASSYGLSSGNTIYF.

The V call is TRBV13, the J call TRBJ2-7; possible D gene TRBD1, 6 bases. CDR1 and CDR2 from the germline V gene are PRHDT and FYEKMQ (reference sequence). CDR3 length equals 13 residues. Trimming removed 2 bases at V and 6 bases at J, with 11 bases between. The CDR3 DNA reads TGTGCCAGCAGCTTAACCCTAGGGGGCGAGCAGTACTTC. Protein sequence: CASSLTLGGEQYF.

CDR3 nucleotides: TGTGCCAGTAGTATCCCCCACACCGGGGAGCTGTTTTTT. Encoded protein: CASSIPHTGELFF. This chain uses TRBV19 with TRBJ2-2; D not resolved. CDR1 is LNHDA, CDR2 SQIVND, per germline (reference sequence). This CDR3 has 13 amino acids. V dropped 3 bases and J dropped 3 bases, with 5 bases sitting between them. Filled out from reference TRBV19 and TRBJ2-2, the complete variable domain reads DGGITQSPKYLFRKEGQNVTLSCEQNLNHDAMYWYRQDPGQGLRLIYYSQIVNDFQKGDIAEGYSVSREKKESFPLTVTSAQKNPTAFYLCASSIPHTGELFFGEGSRLTVL.

CDR3 nucleotide sequence: TGTGCCAGCAGTTACGCAGCGGGGGCCTACACCGGGGAGCTGTTTTTT. Translating gives CASSYAAGAYTGELFF. The rearrangement links TRBV6-5 to TRBJ2-2, with 8 nucleotides matching TRBD2. After removal of 2 bases from V and 3 bases from J, the junction contained 5 bases not matched to a gene. The CDR3 has 16 amino acids. Per germline, CDR1 MNHEY and CDR2 SVGAGI.

This rearrangement joins TRBV2 to TRBJ2-1; 8 nucleotides line up with TRBD1. J lost 7 bases, V lost 4 bases, and 6 bases had no gene match. This CDR3 contains 14 residues. Germline CDR1 reads SNHLY; CDR2 reads FYNNEI. The CDR3 reads CASSVRTGTNEQFF. The CDR3 DNA reads as TGTGCCAGCAGTGTTAGGACAGGGACGAATGAGCAGTTCTTC.